This TCR beta chain appears in the sequencing data of a study of T cells in tuberculosis listed by TCRdb under 2018. About the study as a whole: The study combined CD1B tetramers and high-throughput TCR immunosequencing to characterize T cells specific for the mycobacterial lipid antigen glucose monomycolate (GMM). In a South African clinical cohort, IGRA-negative adolescents, IGRA-positive adolescents with latent tuberculosis and adults with active tuberculosis were compared, with under 13 people in each group.

The immunoSEQ multiplex PCR assay was used to generate TCR libraries, with TCR-beta and/or TCR-alpha/delta assays applied to each sample. The Illumina high-throughput platform was used to sequence the amplified TCR libraries. The published analysis was carried out like this. Clustering and dimensionality reduction relied on pairwise TCRdist distances among GMM-specific receptors from T cells that were either sorted ex vivo or expanded in vitro. Each clinical repertoire received a mean NN-distance score, defined as the average TCRdist to the nearest 10% of tetramer-positive reference sequences. GEM TCR motif frequency was calculated as the fraction of unique TCRs that matched known GEM sequences by V/J usage and CDR3 length. Linear discriminant analysis with leave-one-out cross-validation, implemented in scikit-learn, was used to classify active tuberculosis. In TCRdb, the immuneACCESS table is reduced to in-frame sequences with V and J assigned. These tables do not hold every clone; where another copy was compared, an unresolved V gene accounts for under half, and the others remain unexplained. V and J calls and clone size are those listed in that table; D and trimming were worked out from the DNA. Within this sample are some 34,000 clones, with around 97% of them counted one time only. Roughly 5.7% of the sample goes to the ten largest clones.

To note about this clone: Its recognized antigen is unknown. Base qualities are not at hand, and no much larger clone is one base apart.

At study entry, a tuberculin skin test and the QuantiFERON-TB GOLD In-Tube IGRA were used to screen adolescents for latent tuberculosis infection. Immunosequencing was performed on unsorted cryopreserved PBMC, with 90,000 to 100,000 T cells per clinical donor covered on average. Eleven high schools in the Worcester region of the Western Cape, South Africa, served as enrollment sites for adolescents aged 12 to 18 years. Approximately ten M. tuberculosis-infected adolescents and approximately 10 uninfected adolescents were selected, with the two groups matched for age and sex. PBMC from adolescents were isolated by density centrifugation from freshly drawn heparinized blood and were then cryopreserved. Between the V and J ends, shortened by 5 bases and 1 base respectively, the junction contains 15 bases. The CDR3 goes from the cysteine to the phenylalanine over 15 residues. The read is trimmed to its CDR3 DNA, 45 bases read in frame from base 1. Per the germline V gene (reference sequence), MNHNY is the CDR1 and SVGAGI is the CDR2.

The full study reports these points: Clinical samples were selected based on which cryopreserved specimens were available, and the active tuberculosis cases were adults whereas the controls were adolescents. Compared with IGRA-negative controls, TCR-alpha repertoires from active tuberculosis had smaller mean NN-distances to GMM-specific TCRs, which suggests that these TCRs underwent clonal expansion. The smaller NN-distances were partly driven by shorter CDR3-alpha lengths in active tuberculosis patients, and the difference for TCR-beta did not reach statistical significance. With the diverse GMM-specific repertoire as input, a classifier achieved around 87% accuracy (AUROC about 0.93), whereas GEM motif frequencies as input gave 70% accuracy.

Sequences were obtained from PBMCs. This TCR was recovered from a donor aged 10 to 29 with latent tuberculosis or without tuberculosis infection. The chain couples TRBV6-6 to TRBJ2-7, and the D gene may be TRBD2, 6 bases matching. The DNA sequence is given as TGTGCCAGCAGTGATCCAAACGGGAGTTCCTACGAGCAGTACTTC. Translated, it gives CASSDPNGSSYEQYF.